Presented here are 2 T cell receptor beta chains from one specimen sequenced in a study of cytomegalovirus exposure and HLA in healthy donors. The PCR was carried out with 60 Vbeta primers and 13 Jbeta primers. TCRdb keeps only in-frame clones here, not all; method: immunoSEQ multiplex PCR. The sample gives some 170,000 clones, roughly 80% of which show up once; about 4% is in the top ten. What was sequenced was PBMCs. The receptors come from a man younger than 45 in good health and CMV-seropositive.

The chain links TRBV6-6 to TRBJ2-7; a possible D gene is TRBD2 (5 bases). This CDR3 region has 12 residues. The V end lost 7 bases, the J end lost 1 base, and 8 bases lay between the germline ends. Germline V gives CDR1 MNHNY, CDR2 SVGAGI (reference sequence). The CDR3 region has the DNA TGTGCCAGCACGGGGAAGTCCTACGAGCAGTACTTC. Its translation: CASTGKSYEQYF.

This clone occurred a few times. J is TRBJ1-4 and V is TRBV30; no firm D call. The CDR3 extends over 12 amino acids. Germline V CDR1 and CDR2: GTSNPN, SVGIG (reference sequence). The V gene lost 2 bases and the J gene lost 12 bases, with 13 bases spanning the gap. The CDR3 loop is CAWSKASRELFF. For the CDR3, the DNA is TGTGCCTGGAGTAAGGCTTCGAGGGAACTGTTTTTT. The full variable domain, rest sourced from reference TRBV30 and TRBJ1-4, is SQTIHQWPATLVQPVGSPLSLECTVEGTSNPNLYWYRQAAGRGLQLLFYSVGIGQISSEVPQNLSASRPQDRQFILSSKKLLLSDSGFYLCAWSKASRELFFGSGTQLSVL.